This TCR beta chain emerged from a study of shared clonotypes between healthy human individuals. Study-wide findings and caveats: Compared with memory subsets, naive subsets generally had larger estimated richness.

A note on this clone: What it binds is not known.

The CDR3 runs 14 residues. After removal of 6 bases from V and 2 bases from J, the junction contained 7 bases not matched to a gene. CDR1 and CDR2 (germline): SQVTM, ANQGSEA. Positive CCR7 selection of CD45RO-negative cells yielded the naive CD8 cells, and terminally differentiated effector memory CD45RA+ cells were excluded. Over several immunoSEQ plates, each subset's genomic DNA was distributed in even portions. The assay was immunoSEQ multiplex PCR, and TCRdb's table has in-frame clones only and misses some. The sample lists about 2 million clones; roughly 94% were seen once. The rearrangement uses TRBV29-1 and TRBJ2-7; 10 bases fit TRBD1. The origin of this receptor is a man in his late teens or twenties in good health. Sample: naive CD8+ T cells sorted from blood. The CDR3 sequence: CSVEDRGNPYEQYF. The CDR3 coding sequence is TGCAGCGTAGAGGACAGGGGGAATCCCTACGAGCAGTACTTC.